This T cell receptor (beta chain) was captured in a study of control samples from healthy donors and cancer patients. The method was immunoSEQ multiplex PCR; TCRdb's version includes in-frame clones alone and lacks a portion of them. Among approximately 94,000 clones listed, about 88% were seen once. The length of the CDR3 is 16 residues. Germline assignment: CDR1 LNHDA and CDR2 SQIVND (reference sequence). V dropped 4 bases and J dropped 4; count of bases not matched to a gene: 7. V is TRBV19 and J is TRBJ1-1; TRBD1 agrees at 12 bases. Sequenced sample: PBMCs. The TCR originated in a man aged 65 to 79 with lung cancer. The CDR3 DNA follows: TGTGCCAGTAGTACTGGGACAGGGGGCGGGCTCACTGAAGCTTTCTTT. Its translation is CASSTGTGGGLTEAFF.